Each of the 16 T cell receptor beta chains below was sequenced from the same sample in a study of patients and donors after allogeneic stem cell transplantation. MiXCR was run by TCRdb on the RT-PCR reads, yielding one entry per CDR3 protein. Of about 8,800 distinct CDR3 sequences listed, roughly 4.3% are singletons. Sample: blood, either unsorted or a sorted T cell fraction (not recorded which). These receptors came from a human donor who was either an allogeneic HSCT recipient or a stem cell or donor lymphocyte infusion donor (not recorded which). It is not recorded whose cells these are; they may come from a transplant donor.

There are many counts of this clonotype. The chain carries TRBV12-3 or TRBV12-4 and TRBJ1-2, with TRBD1 as a possible D gene (5 bases). V dropped 4 bases and J dropped 4 bases, with 16 bases sitting between them. The CDR3 runs to 15 residues. Written as DNA, the CDR3 is TGTGCCAGCAGTTCCGCAGCCGGGACGAGCTATGGCTACACCTTC. It yields the protein CASSSAAGTSYGYTF.

This clonotype was observed at least ten times. V and J are TRBV7-9 and TRBJ1-2; TRBD1 matches 7 bases. In germline, CDR1 is SEHNR, CDR2 FQNEAQ (reference sequence). Losses at the gene ends were 4 bases for V and 2 bases for J; bases not matched to a gene: 7. The CDR3 extends over 15 amino acids. DNA for the CDR3: TGTGCCAGCAGCTCGATGGACAGGCCGAACTATGGCTACACCTTC. Translated: CASSSMDRPNYGYTF.

In its sample, this clonotype was seen many times. This chain joins TRBV4-3 and TRBJ2-1, with D perhaps TRBD2 (6 bases). V was cut by 0 bases and J by 4 bases, with 13 bases left in between. This CDR3 is 16 amino acids long. Germline assignment: CDR1 LGHNA and CDR2 YSLEER. In DNA, the CDR3 is TGCGCCAGCAGCCAAGAAGTCCGGGACTCTTACAATGAGCAGTTCTTC. It codes for CASSQEVRDSYNEQFF.

This clonotype was seen repeatedly, ten times or more. The chain joins TRBV12-3 or TRBV12-4 to TRBJ2-2; the D is unclear. The CDR3 is made up of 14 amino acids. Trimming left V 2 bases short and J 1 base short, with 5 bases between. CDR3 coding DNA: TGTGCCAGCAGTTTAAGGGAGAACACCGGGGAGCTGTTTTTT. It encodes CASSLRENTGELFF.

Within the sample, this clonotype is medium-sized. The chain employs TRBV7-3 and TRBJ1-1; TRBD1 is a possible D gene (6 bases). The length of the CDR3 is 14 residues. The germline V and J ends were trimmed by 4 bases and 0 bases, with 9 bases remaining between them. Germline V CDR1 and CDR2: SGHTA, FQGTGA. The CDR3 reads CASSYSGVNTEAFF. DNA of the CDR3: TGTGCCAGCAGCTACTCAGGGGTGAACACTGAAGCTTTCTTT.

In this sample, this clonotype turned up many times. The V and J genes are TRBV18 and TRBJ1-4; D not certain. CDR1 and CDR2 (germline): KGHSH, LQKENI. The CDR3 is 15 residues long. The V gene lost 2 bases and the J gene lost 3 bases, with 10 bases spanning the gap. The CDR3 here is CASSPTNRANEKLFF. Written as DNA, the CDR3 is TGTGCCAGCTCACCAACGAATAGGGCTAATGAAAAACTGTTTTTT.

This clonotype was counted at least ten times. The chain is built from TRBV24-1 and TRBJ1-5; D call uncertain. V was cut by 4 bases and J by 4 bases, with 4 bases left in between. CDR3 length: 12 residues. The germline CDR1 and CDR2 sequences are KGHDR and SFDVKD. The CDR3 bases are TGTGCCACCAGTGACCCGAATCAGCCCCAGCATTTT. Protein: CATSDPNQPQHF.

This clonotype has at least ten counts. The chain uses TRBV12-3 or TRBV12-4 and TRBJ1-4; D is ambiguous. V was cut by 3 bases and J by 0 bases, with 11 bases left in between. This CDR3 region has 16 residues. For the CDR3, the DNA is TGTGCCAGCAGTTTGGCCGGAGATCCAACTAATGAAAAACTGTTTTTT. Amino acid sequence: CASSLAGDPTNEKLFF.

This clonotype qualifies as medium-sized. The rearrangement links TRBV20-1 to TRBJ2-3; 10 bases line up with TRBD2. J gave up 1 base and V 6 bases, and 1 base lay outside the gene matches. The V gene's germline CDR1 is DFQATT and CDR2 SNEGSKA (reference sequence). The CDR3 contains 13 residues. In nucleotides, the CDR3 is TGCAGTGCCCTAGCGGGAGGCACAGATACGCAGTATTTT. Its translation: CSALAGGTDTQYF.

This clonotype was seen repeatedly, ten times or more. The chain joins TRBV4-1 to TRBJ2-7; D call uncertain. The length of the CDR3 is 15 residues. Looked up from germline, CDR1 is MGHRA and CDR2 is YSYEKL. V was pared by 0 bases and J by 2 bases, with 11 bases between. CDR3 nucleotide sequence: TGCGCCAGCAGCCAAGAACCACAAAGACCCTACGAGCAGTACTTC. Encoded protein: CASSQEPQRPYEQYF.

The rearrangement joins TRBV6-2 or TRBV6-3 to TRBJ2-7, with TRBD1 matching over 8 bases. Germline V CDR1 and CDR2: MNHEY, SVGEGT. Trimming removed 6 bases from V and 4 bases from J; junction bases left unmatched: 8. CDR3 length equals 14 residues. CDR3 DNA sequence: TGTGCCAGCAGCAGGGGGCGATCAGAATACGAGCAGTACTTC. As protein: CASSRGRSEYEQYF.

Sample share makes this clonotype large. V usage is TRBV6-6 and J usage is TRBJ1-6, with TRBD1 identical over 7 bases. CDR1 and CDR2 (germline): MNHNY, SVGAGI (reference sequence). V trimming: 5 bases; J trimming: 9 bases; junction bases outside the gene matches: 7. This CDR3 is 14 amino acids long. For the CDR3, the DNA is TGTGCCAGCAGTGGTCAGGGGGAAGTTTCACCCCTCCACTTT. This codes for CASSGQGEVSPLHF.

At least ten counts were recorded for this clonotype. This chain joins TRBV7-9 and TRBJ2-7; maybe TRBD1 (6 bases). Germline values: CDR1 SEHNR, CDR2 FQNEAQ (reference sequence). Trimming removed 5 bases from V and 1 base from J, with 15 bases in between. The CDR3 extends over 15 amino acids. CDR3 sequence: CASSRKRTASYEQYF. Written as DNA, the CDR3 is TGTGCCAGCAGCCGAAAGCGGACAGCGTCCTACGAGCAGTACTTC.

There are many counts of this clonotype. V usage is TRBV28 and J usage is TRBJ2-5, with TRBD1 matching over 10 bases. Germline assignment: CDR1 MDHEN and CDR2 SYDVKM. Trimming removed 8 bases from V and 5 bases from J; junction bases left unmatched: 5. The CDR3 totals 13 residues. CDR3 coding DNA: TGTGCCAGCCAGACAGGGGGCGGCGAGACCCAGTACTTC. This codes for CASQTGGGETQYF.

Note on this clonotype: This clone may be a read error of a much larger clone one base away. The chain recombines TRBV7-3 with TRBJ2-3; no clear D. There are 13 residues in the CDR3. Deletions cut 5 bases from V and 4 bases from J, with 10 bases between. Germline CDR1 SGHTA, CDR2 FQGTGA. CDR3: CASSTNNADTQYF. The CDR3 DNA follows: TGTGCCAGCAGCACCAATAACGCAGATACGCAGTATTTT.

This clonotype was detected many times. The chain combines TRBV6-1 with TRBJ1-2, with D perhaps TRBD1 (5 bases). The germline V gene encodes CDR1 MNHNS and CDR2 SASEGT. V lost 0 bases, J lost 8 bases, and 13 bases lay in between. This CDR3 has 14 residues. Here the CDR3 DNA reads TGTGCCAGCAGTGAAGCATGGGGGAGCACCGGCTACACCTTC. Translated: CASSEAWGSTGYTF.